What follows are 7 T cell receptor beta chains derived from one specimen sequenced in a study of CD8 T cells in ankylosing spondylitis (dated by TCRdb to 2015 to 2018). Library creation used 5' RACE. For sequencing, an Illumina HiSeq 2500 was employed. TCRdb reran the public reads through fastp at Q25 and MiXCR, keeping productive beta chains. Each CDR3 protein appears once, grouped with its most common genes and DNA. This sample is represented by under 250,000 distinct CDR3 sequences; about a quarter of them were singletons. Jointly, the top ten make up 6.6% of the sample. Sequencing was performed on blood, either unsorted or a sorted T cell fraction (not recorded which). Receptor source: a male donor with ankylosing spondylitis or in good health (not recorded which).

The V gene is TRBV20-1, the J gene TRBJ1-1, with 7 bases lining up with TRBD1. Germline V gene data show CDR1 as DFQATT and CDR2 as SNEGSKA (reference sequence). This CDR3 has 14 amino acids. Unmatched junction bases numbered 10, after V lost 5 bases and J lost 4 bases. In DNA form, the CDR3 reads TGCAGTGCTCCACCATTTTCAGGGGGCACTGAAGCTTTCTTT. It is translated as CSAPPFSGGTEAFF.

This clonotype was counted many times. The chain joins TRBV6-1 to TRBJ1-1; D uncertain. V lost 3 bases and J lost 1, with 9 bases in between. The germline gives CDR1 MNHNS, CDR2 SASEGT. This CDR3 region has 14 residues. The CDR3 coding sequence is TGTGCCAGCAGTGATACAAATCGGAACACTGAAGCTTTCTTT. Residues: CASSDTNRNTEAFF.

The chain carries TRBV7-3 and TRBJ2-7, with 10 bases fitting TRBD1. Germline loops: CDR1 SGHTA, CDR2 FQGTGA. The CDR3 is 15 amino acids. Trimming took 2 bases from V and 6 from J; bases not matched to a gene: 7. The CDR3, as DNA: TGTGCCAGCAGCTTACAAGGGACAGGGGCCTCCGAGCAGTACTTC. Encoded protein: CASSLQGTGASEQYF.

The chain has TRBV7-2 and TRBJ2-1, with unresolved D. This CDR3 is 14 amino acids long. The V end was cut by 3 bases, the J end by 1 base, with 7 bases between. In germline, CDR1 is SGHTA, CDR2 FQGNSA. For the CDR3, the DNA is TGTGCCAGCAGCTTCAGGTGTTCCTACAATGAGCAGTTCTTC. Translated, it gives CASSFRCSYNEQFF. The complete variable domain, with remaining parts taken from reference TRBV7-2 and TRBJ2-1, reads GAGVSQSPSNKVTEKGKDVELRCDPISGHTALYWYRQSLGQGLEFLIYFQGNSAPDKSGLPSDRFSAERTGGSVSTLTIQRTQQEDSAVYLCASSFRCSYNEQFFGPGTRLTVL.

A single count supports this clonotype. This chain uses TRBV5-1 with TRBJ1-4; 10 bases are a match to TRBD1. This CDR3 contains 14 residues. Germline CDR1 is SGHRS and CDR2 is YFSETQ. Trimming at V came to 7 bases and at J to 2 bases, leaving 2 bases not matched to a gene. DNA of the CDR3: TGCGCCAGCGGGGACAGGGGTACTAATGAAAAACTGTTTTTT. It encodes CASGDRGTNEKLFF.

V gene TRBV29-1 combines with J gene TRBJ2-1; no clear D gene. CDR1 SQVTM and CDR2 ANQGSEA come from the germline V gene. The CDR3 length is 12 residues. Trimming shortened V by 1 base and J by 7 bases, and 8 bases separated the two germline ends. In nucleotides, the CDR3 is TGCAGCGTTGAAGGGACCGGAAATGAGCAGTTCTTC. Protein sequence: CSVEGTGNEQFF.

This clonotype was counted ten times or more. The junction differs from germline at one of its ends, possibly a read error. This chain joins TRBV20-1 and TRBJ2-3; 8 positions agree with TRBD2. This CDR3 has 17 amino acids. Germline-derived CDR1 and CDR2 are DFQATT and SNEGSKA (reference sequence). The CDR3 protein is CSARDSSGRGGTDTQYF. The CDR3 DNA is TGCAGTGCGAGAGATTCATCCGGGAGGGGGGGCACAGATACGCAGTATTTT.